Each of the 29 T cell receptor beta chains below was sequenced from the same sample in a study of vaccination effects on CD4 cells after COVID-19. No antigen has been assigned to these receptors. Once cultured for roughly nine days, the cells underwent separation to obtain CD4+ T cells. Either the mRNA-1273 or the BNT162b2 vaccine was given to participants as two doses. TCRdb keeps only in-frame clones here, not all; method: immunoSEQ multiplex PCR. The sample yields under 55,000 clones, roughly 72% seen once. Sequencing used CD4+ T cells from PBMCs cultured without peptide, obtained after COVID-19 vaccination. The source of these receptors is a human donor who received a COVID-19 vaccine.

The chain combines TRBV7-9 with TRBJ1-2; tentative D call: TRBD1 (6 bases). The CDR3 covers 14 residues. V was pared by 2 bases and J by 5 bases, with 12 bases between. The germline CDR1 and CDR2 sequences are SEHNR and FQNEAQ (reference sequence). CDR3 loop: CASSLLGRGYGYTF. The CDR3 region has the DNA TGTGCCAGCAGCTTACTGGGCAGGGGTTATGGCTACACCTTC.

The table lists this clone with a few counts. V usage is TRBV5-1 and J usage is TRBJ2-3; possibly TRBD2 for D (6 bases). The V and J ends lost 3 bases and 11 bases respectively, with 16 bases between them. In germline, CDR1 is SGHRS, CDR2 YFSETQ. The CDR3 runs 13 residues. This chain's CDR3 is CASSSQRGWEQYF. Written as DNA, the CDR3 is TGCGCCAGCAGCTCCCAACGGGGGTGGGAGCAGTATTTT.

The chain joins TRBV3-1 (or the pseudogene TRBV3-2) to TRBJ2-6, with D perhaps matching TRBD2 (6 bases). The germline V gene encodes CDR1 LGHDT and CDR2 YNNKEL (reference sequence). The CDR3 is made up of 16 amino acids. Between the trimmed V and J ends, which lost 6 bases and 0 bases, there was a span of 12 bases. CDR3 amino acids: CASSLRRDSGANVLTF. The CDR3 DNA follows: TGTGCCAGCAGTCTTCGGCGGGACTCTGGGGCCAACGTCCTGACTTTC.

This clone was seen a handful of times. The chain links TRBV18 to TRBJ1-2; TRBD1 matches at 7 bases. Germline V gives CDR1 KGHSH, CDR2 LQKENI. With 3 bases clipped from V and 10 bases from J, the junction kept 11 bases outside the gene matches. The CDR3 runs to 14 residues. CDR3 protein: CASSPSTTGAFYTF. Here the CDR3 DNA reads TGTGCCAGCTCACCCTCAACCACAGGGGCCTTCTACACCTTC.

This clone was observed a handful of times. The chain couples TRBV7-9 to TRBJ1-2; D is ambiguous. The CDR3 consists of 15 residues. V lost 5 bases and J lost 4, with 17 bases in between. Germline loops: CDR1 SEHNR, CDR2 FQNEAQ (reference sequence). The CDR3 DNA sequence: TGTGCCAGCAGCCTATCCCTAGGGTCGGGCTATGGCTACACCTTC. Translation gives CASSLSLGSGYGYTF.

Of note for this clone: Within the sample, other DNA sequences also encode this same CDR3. V is TRBV5-1 and J is TRBJ1-2, with D possibly being TRBD1 (6 bases). The V gene lost 0 bases and the J gene lost 2 bases, with 8 bases spanning the gap. Germline V gene lookup returns CDR1 SGHRS and CDR2 YFSETQ. The CDR3 totals 14 residues. The CDR3 bases are TGCGCCAGCAGCTTGGGGGGGGCCAACTATGGCTACACCTTC. Translated: CASSLGGANYGYTF.

J is TRBJ1-4 and V is TRBV19, with 11 positions matching TRBD1. Trimming at V came to 4 bases and at J to 0 bases, leaving 7 bases not matched to a gene. Germline V gene lookup returns CDR1 LNHDA and CDR2 SQIVND (reference sequence). The CDR3 is made up of 18 amino acids. For the CDR3, the DNA is TGTGCCAGTAGTACCGGACAGGGGGCGAAAACAACTAATGAAAAACTGTTTTTT. Translation: CASSTGQGAKTTNEKLFF. Drawing the rest from reference TRBV19 and TRBJ1-4, the complete variable domain is DGGITQSPKYLFRKEGQNVTLSCEQNLNHDAMYWYRQDPGQGLRLIYYSQIVNDFQKGDIAEGYSVSREKKESFPLTVTSAQKNPTAFYLCASSTGQGAKTTNEKLFFGSGTQLSVL.

This chain links TRBV10-3 with TRBJ1-1; 7 nucleotides match TRBD1. The V segment lost 3 bases and the J segment 2 bases; nucleotides outside the gene matches: 18. The CDR3 has 19 amino acids. Germline V gene sequence: CDR1 ENHRY, CDR2 SYGVKD. CDR3 residues: CAISEKEPGDSWVNTEAFF. CDR3 sequence (DNA): TGTGCCATCAGTGAAAAGGAACCGGGGGACAGCTGGGTCAACACTGAAGCTTTCTTT.

The genes are TRBV11-3 and TRBJ2-1, with 8 bases lining up with TRBD1. The V gene's germline CDR1 is SGHNT and CDR2 YENEEA. Trimming cost V 3 bases and J 1 base; bases outside gene matches: 2. CDR3 size: 15 residues. CDR3 in amino acids: CASSFDRGSYNEQFF. In nucleotides, the CDR3 is TGTGCCAGCAGCTTCGACAGGGGTTCCTACAATGAGCAGTTCTTC.

This chain uses TRBV5-5 with TRBJ1-6; 7 bases agree with TRBD1. After removal of 5 bases from V and 4 bases from J, the junction contained 6 bases not matched to a gene. In germline, CDR1 is SGHKS, CDR2 YYEKEE (reference sequence). The CDR3 is made up of 15 amino acids. The CDR3 bases are TGTGCCAGCAGAACACAGGGGAATTATAATTCACCCCTCCACTTT. It yields the protein CASRTQGNYNSPLHF.

Remarks on this clone: One end of the junction is discordant with germline, which a read error may explain. The rearrangement links TRBV11-3 to TRBJ2-1; D is possibly TRBD1 (6 bases). The CDR3 spans 13 residues. Per germline, CDR1 SGHNT and CDR2 YENEEA. The CDR3 DNA is TGTGCCAGCAGCTCCTACCGGGACAAGGAGCAGTTCTTC. Amino acid sequence: CASSSYRDKEQFF. The full variable domain, rest sourced from reference TRBV11-3 and TRBJ2-1, is EAGVVQSPRYKIIEKKQPVAFWCNPISGHNTLYWYLQNLGQGPELLIRYENEEAVDDSQLPKDRFSAERLKGVDSTLKIQPAELGDSAVYLCASSSYRDKEQFFGPGTRLTVL.

The table lists this clone with many counts. V usage is TRBV6-5 and J usage is TRBJ1-5; TRBD1 aligns across 7 bases. The germline V gene encodes CDR1 MNHEY and CDR2 SVGAGI. Trimming at V came to 7 bases and at J to 0 bases, leaving 6 bases not matched to a gene. This CDR3 contains 15 residues. The CDR3 region has the DNA TGTGCCAGCAAACCAACAGGGGATAGCAATCAGCCCCAGCATTTT. Its protein product is CASKPTGDSNQPQHF.

The CDR3 loop reads CASSPPRGLAGEGDTDTQYF. The CDR3 nucleotides are TGTGCCAGCAGCCCCCCGCGGGGACTAGCGGGAGAGGGGGACACAGATACGCAGTATTTT. The V and J genes are TRBV3-1 (or the pseudogene TRBV3-2) and TRBJ2-3, with 14 nucleotides matching TRBD2. CDR3 length: 20 residues. CDR1 and CDR2 (germline): LGHDT, YNNKEL (reference sequence). J lost 2 bases, V lost 4 bases, and 14 bases had no gene match.

The chain is built from TRBV4-2 and TRBJ2-7, with TRBD2 matching over 10 bases. This CDR3 is built from 21 residues. V lost 2 bases, J lost 6 bases, and 25 bases stayed unmatched. CDR1 and CDR2 from the germline V gene are LGHNA and YNFKEQ. CDR3 sequence: CASSQKRGGGAGGPLQREQYF. In nucleotides, the CDR3 is TGTGCCAGCAGCCAAAAGAGGGGAGGTGGAGCGGGGGGGCCTCTCCAACGCGAGCAGTACTTC.

The rearrangement links TRBV30 to TRBJ1-2, with D possibly matching TRBD1 (5 bases). The germline V and J ends were trimmed by 2 bases and 6 bases, with 10 bases remaining between them. The CDR3 runs 12 residues. Looked up from germline, CDR1 is GTSNPN and CDR2 is SVGIG (reference sequence). The CDR3 loop is CAWSLRGNGYTF. The CDR3, as DNA: TGTGCCTGGAGTCTGAGGGGCAATGGCTACACCTTC.

The rearrangement joins TRBV5-8 to TRBJ2-7; D is ambiguous. Germline CDR1 is SGHTS and CDR2 is YDEGEE. The V gene lost 5 bases and the J gene lost 3 bases, with 6 bases spanning the gap. This CDR3 contains 11 residues. Here the CDR3 reads CASSIHYEQYF. In DNA, the CDR3 is TGTGCCAGCAGTATACACTACGAGCAGTACTTC.

This clone was detected only a few times. The CDR3 protein is CASRPQAYLIYEQYF. For the CDR3, the DNA is TGTGCCAGCAGGCCCCAGGCCTACTTAATCTACGAGCAGTACTTC. The gene calls are TRBV7-2 and TRBJ2-7, with D unresolved. The V end lost 6 bases, the J end lost 3 bases, and 18 bases lay between the germline ends. The CDR3 runs to 15 residues. Germline CDR1 is SGHTA and CDR2 is FQGNSA.

The count of this clone is one. The chain links TRBV6-6 to TRBJ2-1; D may be TRBD2 (6 bases). V gave up 2 bases and J gave up 5 bases, with 16 bases separating them. This CDR3 contains 16 residues. Germline V gene sequence: CDR1 MNHNY, CDR2 SVGAGI (reference sequence). CDR3 residues: CASSYGDRGGNNEQFF. The DNA for the CDR3 is TGTGCCAGCAGTTACGGGGATAGGGGAGGAAACAATGAGCAGTTCTTC.

This clone was seen more than once but under ten times. The chain employs TRBV10-3 and TRBJ2-2, with unresolved D. The CDR3 consists of 14 residues. Germline-derived CDR1 and CDR2 are ENHRY and SYGVKD. With 3 bases removed from V and 2 bases from J, the gap between germline ends came to 7 bases. CDR3 DNA sequence: TGTGCCATCAGTGATTCTGCTAACACCGGGGAGCTGTTTTTT. Its translation is CAISDSANTGELFF.

This chain uses TRBV2 with TRBJ2-5; D is uncertain. Germline V gene sequence: CDR1 SNHLY, CDR2 FYNNEI. This CDR3 spans 10 amino acids. V dropped 5 bases and J dropped 4 bases, with 2 bases sitting between them. The CDR3 region is CASSTETQYF. The CDR3 coding sequence is TGTGCCAGCAGTACAGAGACCCAGTACTTC.

This chain connects TRBV5-8 to TRBJ1-6; no clear D. V dropped 0 bases and J dropped 7 bases, with 11 bases sitting between them. CDR3 size: 15 residues. Per germline, CDR1 SGHTS and CDR2 YDEGEE. This CDR3 is CASSLGVSWNSPLHF. CDR3 DNA sequence: TGTGCCAGCAGCTTGGGGGTCTCTTGGAATTCACCCCTCCACTTT.

This chain connects TRBV12-5 to TRBJ2-1, with D perhaps TRBD2 (6 bases). V shed 6 bases and J shed 7 bases, with 13 bases lying between them. The CDR3 has 13 amino acids. Per germline, CDR1 LGHNT and CDR2 FRNRAP. The CDR3: CASGVGLLNEQFF. CDR3 coding DNA: TGTGCTAGTGGCGTGGGACTTCTGAATGAGCAGTTCTTC.

This chain connects TRBV12-3 or TRBV12-4 to TRBJ1-2, with TRBD1 as a possible D gene (5 bases). The CDR3 length is 13 residues. Trimming cost V 6 bases and J 1 base, with 9 bases left between them. The CDR3 loop is CASSRDSNYGYTF. CDR3 in DNA: TGTGCCAGCAGCCGAGACAGTAACTATGGCTACACCTTC.

This clone was seen only once. This rearrangement joins TRBV10-2 to TRBJ2-3, with D tentatively TRBD2 (6 bases). The germline V gene has CDR1 WSHSY and CDR2 SAAADI. The ends were cut back, 4 bases at V and 8 bases at J, with 19 bases in the middle. There are 15 residues in the CDR3. In nucleotides, the CDR3 is TGCGCCAGCAGTGGAACAGCGGAGGGAAGGAGTACGCAGTATTTT. Protein sequence: CASSGTAEGRSTQYF.

A few counts support this clone. The chain combines TRBV2 with TRBJ1-4; no clear D gene. The CDR3 length is 13 residues. The germline V gene encodes CDR1 SNHLY and CDR2 FYNNEI. The V end was cut by 8 bases, the J end by 7 bases, with 14 bases between. The CDR3 spells CASQAALGEKLFF. CDR3 coding DNA: TGTGCCAGCCAGGCTGCCTTGGGTGAAAAACTGTTTTTT.

The chain has TRBV11-2 and TRBJ2-1; no clear D gene. V gave up 4 bases and J gave up 8 bases, with 9 bases separating them. CDR1 is SGHAT, CDR2 FQNNGV, per germline. This CDR3 has 12 amino acids. The CDR3 here is CASSSLSDEQFF. CDR3 in DNA: TGTGCCAGCAGCTCCTTGAGCGATGAGCAGTTCTTC. Full variable domain (rest looked up from reference TRBV11-2 and TRBJ2-1): EAGVAQSPRYKIIEKRQSVAFWCNPISGHATLYWYQQILGQGPKLLIQFQNNGVVDDSQLPKDRFSAERLKGVDSTLKIQPAKLEDSAVYLCASSSLSDEQFFGPGTRLTVL.

This clone has a handful of counts. The V gene is TRBV7-9, the J gene TRBJ2-3; the D gene could be TRBD1 or TRBD2 (6 bases each). This CDR3 contains 16 residues. V was trimmed by 2 bases and J by 1 base, leaving 13 bases between them. Looked up from germline, CDR1 is SEHNR and CDR2 is FQNEAQ (reference sequence). The DNA of the CDR3 is TGTGCCAGCAGCTTACGGGGGCGGCCGGGCACAGATACGCAGTATTTT. Translation gives CASSLRGRPGTDTQYF.

This clone was seen just once. The V call is TRBV7-8, the J call TRBJ1-4; TRBD1 matches 11 bases. The CDR3 is made up of 14 amino acids. The ends lost 3 bases at V and 6 bases at J; junction bases unmatched: 0. The germline V gene encodes CDR1 SGHVS and CDR2 FQNEAQ. CDR3 in DNA: TGTGCCAGCAGCTTGGACAGGGGGCATGAAAAACTGTTTTTT. Translated, it gives CASSLDRGHEKLFF.

This chain links TRBV3-1 (or the pseudogene TRBV3-2) with TRBJ1-1, with a weak D call TRBD1 (5 bases). Germline-derived CDR1 and CDR2 are LGHDT and YNNKEL (reference sequence). The CDR3 loop spans 15 amino acids. Between the trimmed V and J ends, which lost 4 bases and 3 bases, there was a span of 15 bases. The CDR3 sequence is CASSRGSGWDTEAFF. Written as DNA, the CDR3 is TGTGCCAGCAGCCGTGGCTCAGGGTGGGACACTGAAGCTTTCTTT.